The clone carrying this T cell receptor (beta chain) was counted once. Its cognate antigen is unknown. The data were obtained in a study of blood T cells in healthy people across ages. Broader study findings: Per million T cells, TCR beta diversity dropped roughly linearly as age increased. Strong correlation existed between TCR beta diversity and naive T cell percentage.

J gave up 8 bases and V 3 bases, and 14 bases lay outside the gene matches. CDR3 length: 15 amino acids. Germline loops: CDR1 DFQATT, CDR2 SNEGSKA (reference sequence). Total RNA, at least 5.5 micrograms per sample, came from PBMCs. A J-beta primer mix and a sample-barcoded 5' primer were used in a second PCR of about 7 to 12 cycles. Each single sample gave us at least 2.5 million CDR3-containing paired-end reads. TCRdb re-called the 5' RACE reads with MiXCR, one entry per CDR3 protein. Of about 1.6 million distinct CDR3 sequences in the sample, roughly 32% were seen once. The material sequenced was blood. The TCR was taken from a woman younger than 45 in good health. This chain joins TRBV20-1 and TRBJ1-1; TRBD1 matches 8 bases. The CDR3 DNA follows: TGCAGTGCTAGTGGACAGGGTAAGAAATCACCAGAAGCTTTCTTT. This sequence encodes CSASGQGKKSPEAFF.